This TCR beta chain was found in a study of T cell repertoires in aging, cancer and after chemotherapy. This clonotype has only a few counts. What it binds is unknown. Whole-study results and caveats: Untreated cancer patients had significantly lower blood TCR diversity than age-matched healthy donors. Hematological cancer patients had lymphoid organ infiltration that may impair thymic emigration or T cell expansion.

V shed 2 bases and J shed 1 base, with 6 bases lying between them. CDR1 and CDR2 from the germline V gene are MNHNY and SVGAGI (reference sequence). The CDR3 loop spans 14 amino acids. TCR beta rearrangements were amplified from peripheral blood genomic DNA. TRB rearrangements spanning V, D and J were amplified using mixed TRB-A/B primers. Using its own MiXCR run on the multiplex PCR reads, TCRdb lists one record per CDR3 protein. This sample has around 6,500 distinct CDR3 sequences, with approximately 22% found just once. The rearrangement joins TRBV6-6 to TRBJ1-3; D gene ambiguous. Sequenced material: blood. The receptor was isolated from a human donor with a blood cancer. CDR3 protein: CASSYGVSGNTIYF. CDR3 nucleotides: TGTGCCAGCAGTTACGGCGTTTCTGGAAACACCATATATTTT.